The rows below give T cell receptor beta chains drawn from one sample of a study of T cell responses to AZD1222 COVID-19 vaccine. TCRdb's table, derived via immunoSEQ multiplex PCR, lists solely in-frame clones and lacks some. Among about 81,000 clones listed, about 91% were seen once. This material consisted of peripheral blood, taken 28 days after the second AZD1222 dose. The source of these receptors is an adult who received the AZD1222 COVID-19 vaccine. CDR3s include the opening cysteine and the closing phenylalanine or tryptophan. Fields, in order: clone size, V gene, CDR3 length, J gene, D gene, CDR3 DNA, CDR3 protein. The D gene is left open where the match is weak. Rows may omit the clone size; those that give it use once, few, many or a size class.

NA,TRBV6-6,15,TRBJ2-1,TRBD2,TGTGCCAGCAACCGCGGGGGGAGTGGCCGTAGTGAGCAGTTCTTC,CASNRGGSGRSEQFF
NA,TRBV6-5,13,TRBJ2-7,NA,TGTGCCAGCAGTTACTCTTTCGGCTACGAGCAGTACTTC,CASSYSFGYEQYF
few,TRBV28,13,TRBJ1-1,NA,TGTGCCAGCAGTACACCTCCAGGGGTTGAAGCTTTCTTT,CASSTPPGVEAFF
few,TRBV15,15,TRBJ2-1,NA,TGTGCCACCAGCAGAGATGGAGGCCTTTACGAGTCAAGGGTCTTC,CATSRDGGLYESRVF
NA,TRBV5-1,16,TRBJ2-1,NA,TGCGCCAGCAGCTTGGAAGCCAGCGGTCGCTACAATGAGCAGTTCTTC,CASSLEASGRYNEQFF
NA,TRBV6-2/TRBV6-3,13,TRBJ1-5,NA,TGTGCCAGCAGTTCCTCTCAATATCAGCCCCAGCATTTT,CASSSSQYQPQHF
NA,TRBV24-1,13,TRBJ2-1,TRBD2,TGTGCCACCAGTGACCCGCAGCGGGAGTGGCAGTTCTTC,CATSDPQREWQFF
NA,TRBV5-4,14,TRBJ2-1,NA,TGTGCCAGCAGCTTGGTGGCTAATTACAATGAGCAGTTCTTC,CASSLVANYNEQFF
NA,TRBV20-1,11,TRBJ1-1,NA,TGCAGTGCTAGACAGTTCGGTGAAGCTTTCTTT,CSARQFGEAFF
NA,TRBV15,14,TRBJ1-1,NA,TGTGCCACCAGCAGAGTCAGAGGGTACACTGAAGCTTTCTTT,CATSRVRGYTEAFF
NA,TRBV15,15,TRBJ1-6,TRBD1,TGTGCCACCAGCAGCGACAGGGCTGGCAATTCACCCCTCCACTTT,CATSSDRAGNSPLHF
NA,TRBV7-3,15,TRBJ2-1,TRBD2,TGTGCCAGCAGCCCACTAGCGGGGGTGCCAAATGAGCAGTTCTTC,CASSPLAGVPNEQFF
NA,TRBV11-2,15,TRBJ1-4,NA,TGTGCCAGCAGCCCCCGCAGGCCAACTAATGAAAAACTGTTTTTT,CASSPRRPTNEKLFF
NA,TRBV19,15,TRBJ2-1,TRBD2,TGTGCCAGTAGTGTTAGCGGGCTTACCTACAATGAGCAGTTCTTC,CASSVSGLTYNEQFF
NA,TRBV6-5,14,TRBJ1-4,NA,TGTGCCAGCAGTTACCGTCAGCCTAATGAAAAACTGTTTTTT,CASSYRQPNEKLFF
NA,TRBV7-2,14,TRBJ2-1,TRBD1,TGTGCCAGCAGCCCGTTGGGACAGATCAATGAGCAGTTCTTC,CASSPLGQINEQFF
once,TRBV7-8,15,TRBJ2-1,TRBD1,TGTGCCAGCAGCTTCCGGGACAGGGGGATTAATGAGCAGTTCTTC,CASSFRDRGINEQFF
large,TRBV4-3,20,TRBJ2-7,NA,TGCGCCAGCAGCCAAGATCTTGACAGTCCAACCGGATTACTTTCCTACGAGCAGTACTTC,CASSQDLDSPTGLLSYEQYF
NA,TRBV18,14,TRBJ2-7,TRBD2,TGTGCCAGCTCACCAAAGCGGGAGGACTACGAGCAGTACTTC,CASSPKREDYEQYF
NA,TRBV6-5,15,TRBJ1-1,NA,TGTGCCAGGACGCCTACTCGGCAGGGGAACACTGAAGCTTTCTTT,CARTPTRQGNTEAFF
NA,TRBV27,14,TRBJ2-7,TRBD1,TGTGCCAGCAGTTCGGGACAGGGGCCCTACGAGCAGTACTTC,CASSSGQGPYEQYF
NA,TRBV2,14,TRBJ2-2,TRBD1,TGTGCCAGAACCGGGACAGGGGGAACCGGGGAGCTGTTTTTT,CARTGTGGTGELFF
NA,TRBV5-4,13,TRBJ2-7,NA,TGTGCCAGCAGCTCGCCGGGCGTTAGGGAGCAGTACTTC,CASSSPGVREQYF
NA,TRBV14,16,TRBJ2-7,TRBD1,TGTGCCAGCAGCCAACCTATGGGACAGGGGGCCTACGAGCAGTACTTC,CASSQPMGQGAYEQYF
few,TRBV27,15,TRBJ2-5,NA,TGTGCCAGCAGTTTACGAGGGGGGTACCAAGAGACCCAGTACTTC,CASSLRGGYQETQYF
once,TRBV5-1,15,TRBJ2-5,TRBD1,TGCGCCAGCAGCTTTAACGGACAGGGACAAGAGACCCAGTACTTC,CASSFNGQGQETQYF
NA,TRBV19,13,TRBJ1-1,NA,TGTGCCAGTAGTGTCCAGTTGAACACTGAAGCTTTCTTT,CASSVQLNTEAFF
NA,TRBV19,15,TRBJ1-5,NA,TGTGCCAGTAGTAGCGGTCAAGGAGGCAATCAGCCCCAGCATTTT,CASSSGQGGNQPQHF
few,TRBV5-1,15,TRBJ1-5,TRBD1,TGCGCCAGCAGCTTCGATGGGACAGGCAATCAGCCCCAGCATTTT,CASSFDGTGNQPQHF
NA,TRBV27,16,TRBJ1-4,NA,TGTGCCAGCACCCTTTTCGGGAATGGCCAGACAGGAAAACTGTTTTTT,CASTLFGNGQTGKLFF
NA,TRBV20-1,11,TRBJ1-2,NA,TGCAGTGCTGGGGTCATCTATGGCTACACCTTC,CSAGVIYGYTF
NA,TRBV7-9,17,TRBJ1-2,TRBD1,TGTGCCAGCAGCCCGGGACAGGGGGCCCTAGTAGGCTATGGCTACACCTTC,CASSPGQGALVGYGYTF
NA,TRBV23-1,15,TRBJ2-7,NA,TGCGCCAGCAGTCGGTCAGCCCTACGGTTCTACGAGCAGTACTTC,CASSRSALRFYEQYF
NA,TRBV6-2/TRBV6-3,16,TRBJ2-1,NA,TGTGCCAGCAGTCACCCCCAAGCGGGCGCCTACAATGAGCAGTTCTTC,CASSHPQAGAYNEQFF
NA,TRBV19,16,TRBJ2-1,TRBD2,TGTGCCAGTAGCAGTGGGACTAGCGGCTTTTACAATGAGCAGTTCTTC,CASSSGTSGFYNEQFF
once,TRBV2,14,TRBJ1-1,TRBD1,TGTGCCAGCAGAATCGACAGGGGAGGAACTGAAGCTTTCTTT,CASRIDRGGTEAFF
NA,TRBV19,13,TRBJ2-7,NA,TGTGCCAGAAAGGTCCACCTAGTAGACGAGCAGTACTTC,CARKVHLVDEQYF
NA,TRBV7-2,18,TRBJ2-3,TRBD2,TGTGCCAGCAGTCTCATAGGACTAGCGGGAGGAGGAACAGATACGCAGTATTTT,CASSLIGLAGGGTDTQYF
NA,TRBV28,13,TRBJ1-2,NA,TGTGCCAGCAGACCTCAGGGTCCTCATGGCTACACCTTC,CASRPQGPHGYTF
NA,TRBV2,14,TRBJ2-2,NA,TGTGCCAGCAGTGACTCCCCAAGCAGGGGGGAGCTGTTTTTT,CASSDSPSRGELFF
NA,TRBV7-2,13,TRBJ1-2,NA,TGTGCCAGCAGCTTATCCCCAGGGACTGGCTACACCTTC,CASSLSPGTGYTF
NA,TRBV3-1/TRBV3-2,15,TRBJ2-1,TRBD2,TGTGCCAGCAGCAAGACTAGCGGGCAAGACAATGAGCAGTTCTTC,CASSKTSGQDNEQFF
NA,TRBV21-1,16,TRBJ2-1,NA,TGTGCCAGCAGCAAAGTCCCTAGTGGCGGGAGCGGTGAGCAGTTCTTC,CASSKVPSGGSGEQFF
NA,TRBV7-2,16,TRBJ2-1,TRBD1,TGTGCCAGCAGCTTAGGGTGGGACAGAACCTACAATGAGCAGTTCTTC,CASSLGWDRTYNEQFF